This is a list of T cell receptor beta chains from one sample in a study of T cell responses to AZD1222 COVID-19 vaccine. Some clones are missing from TCRdb's copy, which holds only in-frame ones; the method was immunoSEQ multiplex PCR. There are fewer than 120,000 clones in the sample; 81% occur only once, and around 4.6% lies in the top ten. The material was peripheral blood, obtained on day 0 of AZD1222 vaccination. The receptors shown here come from an adult in good health. Each CDR3 is given with its conserved first and last residue. The D gene is left open where the match is weak. Rows give clone size only sometimes, using once, few, many, or a class for an expanded clone.

j_call: TRBJ1-1; v_call: TRBV27; d_call: NA; clone_size: few; cdr3_aa: CASSLDWRTEAFF; cdr3_nt: TGTGCCAGCAGTTTAGACTGGAGGACTGAAGCTTTCTTT
j_call: TRBJ2-7; v_call: TRBV2; d_call: NA; clone_size: NA; cdr3_aa: CASSQQARYEQYF; cdr3_nt: TGTGCCAGCAGTCAACAGGCGCGCTACGAGCAGTACTTC
j_call: TRBJ1-6; v_call: TRBV18; d_call: TRBD1; clone_size: NA; cdr3_aa: CASSPSYRGSNSPLHF; cdr3_nt: TGTGCCAGCTCACCATCGTACAGGGGGTCTAATTCACCCCTCCACTTT
j_call: TRBJ1-6; v_call: TRBV6-5; d_call: NA; clone_size: once; cdr3_aa: CASSYSSGSGNSPLHF; cdr3_nt: TGTGCCAGCAGTTACTCGAGCGGGAGCGGGAATTCACCCCTCCACTTT
j_call: TRBJ2-1; v_call: TRBV7-3; d_call: TRBD1; clone_size: NA; cdr3_aa: CASSSNRGQGTYNEQFF; cdr3_nt: TGTGCCAGCAGCTCCAACAGGGGGCAAGGAACCTACAATGAGCAGTTCTTC
j_call: TRBJ2-7; v_call: TRBV11-2; d_call: TRBD1; clone_size: NA; cdr3_aa: CASSPMTGGIHEQYF; cdr3_nt: TGTGCCAGCAGCCCTATGACAGGGGGCATTCACGAGCAGTACTTC
j_call: TRBJ1-2; v_call: TRBV30; d_call: NA; clone_size: NA; cdr3_aa: CAWTNYGYTF; cdr3_nt: TGTGCCTGGACGAACTATGGCTACACCTTC
j_call: TRBJ2-1; v_call: TRBV11-3; d_call: TRBD2; clone_size: NA; cdr3_aa: CASSLEGGGANEQFF; cdr3_nt: TGTGCCAGCAGCTTAGAAGGCGGGGGGGCAAATGAGCAGTTCTTC
j_call: TRBJ1-3; v_call: TRBV28; d_call: TRBD1; clone_size: few; cdr3_aa: CASSPWTGGTGNTIYF; cdr3_nt: TGTGCCAGCAGCCCATGGACAGGGGGCACTGGAAACACCATATATTTT
j_call: TRBJ2-1; v_call: TRBV10-3; d_call: TRBD2; clone_size: NA; cdr3_aa: CATQLAGYYNEQFF; cdr3_nt: TGTGCCACCCAACTAGCGGGTTACTACAATGAGCAGTTCTTC
j_call: TRBJ1-5; v_call: TRBV15; d_call: NA; clone_size: NA; cdr3_aa: CATSDEGGNQPQHF; cdr3_nt: TGTGCCACCAGCGACGAGGGGGGGAATCAGCCCCAGCATTTT
j_call: TRBJ1-2; v_call: TRBV7-9; d_call: NA; clone_size: NA; cdr3_aa: CASSMGFRSGYGYTF; cdr3_nt: TGTGCCAGCAGCATGGGGTTCCGGTCCGGCTATGGCTACACCTTC
j_call: TRBJ2-4; v_call: TRBV13; d_call: TRBD2; clone_size: few; cdr3_aa: CASSLGTSGGGEYF; cdr3_nt: TGTGCCAGCAGCTTAGGCACTAGCGGGGGAGGGGAGTACTTC
j_call: TRBJ1-1; v_call: TRBV4-3; d_call: NA; clone_size: NA; cdr3_aa: CASSQALSWGGFRPEAFF; cdr3_nt: TGCGCCAGCAGCCAAGCCTTGAGTTGGGGGGGGTTCAGACCTGAAGCTTTCTTT
j_call: TRBJ1-5; v_call: TRBV18; d_call: NA; clone_size: NA; cdr3_aa: CASSVEAGHQPQHF; cdr3_nt: TGTGCCAGCTCTGTGGAGGCGGGACATCAGCCCCAGCATTTT
j_call: TRBJ1-1; v_call: TRBV19; d_call: NA; clone_size: NA; cdr3_aa: CASTPYVVGGLNTEAFF; cdr3_nt: TGTGCCAGTACCCCCTACGTAGTTGGGGGCCTGAACACTGAAGCTTTCTTT
j_call: TRBJ2-7; v_call: TRBV6-4; d_call: NA; clone_size: NA; cdr3_aa: CASSAPTSYEQYF; cdr3_nt: TGTGCCAGCAGTGCCCCGACGAGCTACGAGCAGTACTTC
j_call: TRBJ1-4; v_call: TRBV30; d_call: NA; clone_size: few; cdr3_aa: CAWSSAQQKLFF; cdr3_nt: TGTGCCTGGAGTTCGGCACAACAAAAACTGTTTTTT
j_call: TRBJ2-3; v_call: TRBV2; d_call: NA; clone_size: NA; cdr3_aa: CASSVIGASTDTQYF; cdr3_nt: TGTGCCAGCAGTGTCATAGGGGCAAGCACAGATACGCAGTATTTT
j_call: TRBJ2-7; v_call: TRBV28; d_call: TRBD2; clone_size: NA; cdr3_aa: CASSFLASGIYEQYF; cdr3_nt: TGTGCCAGCAGTTTTCTGGCTAGCGGGATATACGAGCAGTACTTC
j_call: TRBJ2-3; v_call: TRBV6-2/TRBV6-3; d_call: NA; clone_size: NA; cdr3_aa: CASSYRVSTDTQYF; cdr3_nt: TGTGCCAGCAGTTACAGGGTTTCCACAGATACGCAGTATTTT
j_call: TRBJ1-1; v_call: TRBV24-1; d_call: NA; clone_size: NA; cdr3_aa: CATSDWGSNTEAFF; cdr3_nt: TGTGCCACCAGTGATTGGGGATCGAACACTGAAGCTTTCTTT
j_call: TRBJ2-3; v_call: TRBV5-5; d_call: NA; clone_size: NA; cdr3_aa: CASSLAPSHSTDTQYF; cdr3_nt: TGTGCCAGCAGCTTGGCGCCGTCTCACAGCACAGATACGCAGTATTTT
j_call: TRBJ2-7; v_call: TRBV6-6; d_call: NA; clone_size: once; cdr3_aa: CASSQRPDGFYEQYF; cdr3_nt: TGTGCCAGCAGTCAGCGGCCCGACGGATTCTACGAGCAGTACTTC
j_call: TRBJ1-4; v_call: TRBV18; d_call: TRBD1; clone_size: NA; cdr3_aa: CASSSGQGLIEKLFF; cdr3_nt: TGTGCCAGCTCATCGGGACAGGGGCTAATTGAAAAACTGTTTTTT
j_call: TRBJ2-3; v_call: TRBV3-1/TRBV3-2; d_call: NA; clone_size: NA; cdr3_aa: CASSQDQGTDTQYF; cdr3_nt: TGTGCCAGCAGCCAAGATCAGGGCACAGATACGCAGTATTTT
j_call: TRBJ1-4; v_call: TRBV18; d_call: TRBD1; clone_size: NA; cdr3_aa: CASSRDSNEKLFF; cdr3_nt: TGTGCCAGCTCCCGGGACAGTAATGAAAAACTGTTTTTT
j_call: TRBJ2-7; v_call: TRBV7-2; d_call: NA; clone_size: NA; cdr3_aa: CASSSKYEQYF; cdr3_nt: TGTGCCAGCAGCTCAAAGTACGAGCAGTACTTC
j_call: TRBJ2-7; v_call: TRBV6-6; d_call: TRBD1; clone_size: once; cdr3_aa: CASRRQGAVSYEQYF; cdr3_nt: TGTGCCAGCAGGCGACAGGGAGCCGTATCCTACGAGCAGTACTTC
j_call: TRBJ1-1; v_call: TRBV18; d_call: NA; clone_size: NA; cdr3_aa: CASSPREGYAEAFF; cdr3_nt: TGTGCCAGCTCACCGAGGGAAGGGTACGCTGAAGCTTTCTTT